One and the same sample provided the 13 T cell receptor beta chains below, sequenced in a study of T cell responses to AZD1222 COVID-19 vaccine. The data were produced by immunoSEQ multiplex PCR, yet TCRdb's version contains in-frame clones alone and is incomplete. The repertoire has roughly 150,000 clones, approximately 87% of them found once; the top ten carry about a tenth. Sequenced material: peripheral blood, taken 28 days after the second AZD1222 dose. These receptors all come from an adult who received the AZD1222 COVID-19 vaccine.

The rearrangement joins TRBV11-3 to TRBJ2-1, with 11 bases lining up with TRBD2. The CDR3 consists of 15 residues. Germline lookup yields CDR1 SGHNT and CDR2 YENEEA. J was trimmed by 6 bases and V by 1 base; bases with no gene match: 2. The CDR3 reads CASSLGLAGSNEQFF. The CDR3 DNA sequence: TGTGCCAGCAGCTTAGGACTAGCGGGATCCAATGAGCAGTTCTTC.

V is TRBV27 and J is TRBJ2-5; D may be TRBD1 (6 bases). The germline V and J ends were trimmed by 0 bases and 5 bases, with 10 bases remaining between them. Per germline, CDR1 MNHEY and CDR2 SMNVEV (reference sequence). The CDR3 has 14 amino acids. The DNA for the CDR3 is TGTGCCAGCAGTTTATCCGGGACATCGGAGACCCAGTACTTC. It translates to CASSLSGTSETQYF.

The chain employs TRBV19 and TRBJ2-3, with D perhaps TRBD1 or TRBD2 (5 bases each). Per germline, CDR1 LNHDA and CDR2 SQIVND (reference sequence). V lost 5 bases and J 6 bases, leaving 12 bases between the germline ends. The CDR3 runs 13 residues. CDR3 sequence reads: CASSLPGTDTQYF. As DNA, the CDR3 is TGTGCCAGTAGTCTCCCGGGGACGGATACGCAGTATTTT.

The chain employs TRBV3-1 (or the pseudogene TRBV3-2) and TRBJ1-1; D is unresolved. Trimming removed 1 base at V and 2 bases at J, with 8 bases between. Germline lookup yields CDR1 LGHDT and CDR2 YNNKEL (reference sequence). The length of the CDR3 is 14 residues. This chain's CDR3 is CASSQVVGNTEAFF. The DNA of the CDR3 is TGTGCCAGCAGCCAAGTGGTCGGCAACACTGAAGCTTTCTTT.

V and J are TRBV11-2 and TRBJ2-1; TRBD2 matches 7 bases. V lost 1 base to trimming and J lost 6 bases; unmatched junction nucleotides: 12. The length of the CDR3 is 17 residues. CDR1 SGHAT and CDR2 FQNNGV come from the germline V gene. CDR3: CASSLGRGGSPGNEQFF. The CDR3 DNA sequence: TGTGCCAGCAGCTTAGGCCGGGGCGGGAGCCCGGGCAATGAGCAGTTCTTC.

The chain combines TRBV5-5 with TRBJ2-5; TRBD1 agrees at 12 bases. The germline CDR1 and CDR2 sequences are SGHKS and YYEKEE (reference sequence). The CDR3 is 15 amino acids. V shed 3 bases and J 3 bases; nucleotides not matched to a gene: 3. The CDR3 DNA sequence: TGTGCCAGCAGCTCCGGGACAGGGGGCGAAGAGACCCAGTACTTC. Translating it yields CASSSGTGGEETQYF.

The chain is built from TRBV20-1 and TRBJ1-5; D unresolved. This CDR3 is built from 15 residues. Germline CDR1 reads DFQATT; CDR2 reads SNEGSKA (reference sequence). Trimming left V 3 bases short and J 0 bases short, with 12 bases between. The CDR3 protein is CSASYVADSNQPQHF. CDR3 sequence (DNA): TGCAGTGCTAGTTATGTGGCGGATAGCAATCAGCCCCAGCATTTT.

The gene calls are TRBV5-8 and TRBJ1-6; no clear D gene. Trimming cost V 2 bases and J 11 bases, with 11 bases left between them. CDR1 is SGHTS and CDR2 is YDEGEE in the germline V gene. The CDR3 totals 13 residues. DNA of the CDR3: TGTGCCAGCAGCTTTTTGGAAGGGACACCCCTCCACTTT. It translates to CASSFLEGTPLHF.

V usage is TRBV7-3 and J usage is TRBJ1-2; D ambiguous. Germline values: CDR1 SGHTA, CDR2 FQGTGA. V was clipped by 0 bases and J by 8 bases, with 10 bases between them. CDR3 length: 13 residues. In DNA form, the CDR3 reads TGTGCCAGCAGCTTAACGTCCGGAAACGGCTACACCTTC. Encoded protein: CASSLTSGNGYTF. Full variable domain (outside the CDR3, taken from reference TRBV7-3 and TRBJ1-2): GAGVSQTPSNKVTEKGKYVELRCDPISGHTALYWYRQSLGQGPEFLIYFQGTGAADDSGLPNDRFFAVRPEGSVSTLKIQRTERGDSAVYLCASSLTSGNGYTFGSGTRLTVV.

The rearrangement links TRBV7-6 to TRBJ2-1; D uncertain. CDR3 length: 11 amino acids. Looked up from germline, CDR1 is SGHVS and CDR2 is FNYEAQ. V dropped 6 bases and J dropped 7 bases, with 7 bases sitting between them. The CDR3: CASRGMNEQFF. Written as DNA, the CDR3 is TGTGCCAGCAGAGGGATGAATGAGCAGTTCTTC.

The CDR3 DNA is TGTGCCAGCAGTTTATCTCAGACGGGCATAAGAGGCTACACCTTC. This encodes CASSLSQTGIRGYTF. J is TRBJ1-2 and V is TRBV27; D is undetermined. The V end was cut by 0 bases, the J end by 8 bases, with 16 bases between. The CDR3 sequence is 15 residues long. The V gene's germline CDR1 is MNHEY and CDR2 SMNVEV (reference sequence).

The rearrangement links TRBV6-1 to TRBJ1-3; the match to TRBD1 covers 7 bases. The junction had 7 bases not matched to a gene; V was cut back by 4 bases and J by 1 base. The CDR3 extends over 16 amino acids. CDR1 and CDR2 from the germline V gene are MNHNS and SASEGT. Written as DNA, the CDR3 is TGTGCCAGCAGTGCCTTACAGGGGAAGTCTGGAAACACCATATATTTT. Translation: CASSALQGKSGNTIYF.

The chain recombines TRBV2 with TRBJ2-6, with D possibly TRBD2 on 5 matching bases. Germline values: CDR1 SNHLY, CDR2 FYNNEI. This CDR3 is 15 amino acids long. Trimming shortened V by 5 bases and J by 0 bases, and 8 bases separated the two germline ends. CDR3 sequence: CASSPRDSGANVLTF. The DNA of the CDR3 is TGTGCCAGCAGTCCACGGGACTCTGGGGCCAACGTCCTGACTTTC.